This T cell receptor beta chain was profiled in a study of shared clonotypes between healthy human individuals. Germline V gene data show CDR1 as SGHTA and CDR2 as FQGNSA. The CDR3 length is 17 residues. Trimming took 1 base from V and 0 from J, leaving 16 bases between them. Method: immunoSEQ multiplex PCR; TCRdb's copy keeps in-frame clones and lacks some. This table holds millions of clones, about 95% found once. CD45RO-negative cells were positively selected for CCR7, leaving out terminally differentiated effector memory CD45RA+ cells. The clonotype originates from a man younger than 35 in good health. The chain carries TRBV7-2 and TRBJ2-7; possibly TRBD2 for D (5 bases). Specimen: naive CD8+ T cells sorted from blood. CDR3 residues: CASSLEPGSGPSYEQYF. The CDR3 DNA follows: TGTGCCAGCAGCTTAGAACCTGGGAGCGGTCCCTCCTACGAGCAGTACTTC.